This TCR beta chain is drawn from a study of blood T cells in healthy people across ages. This clonotype was counted only a few times. Its matching antigen is unknown. Study outcomes and limitations: The unknown donor CMV status may have confounded expanded clonotype changes.

V was trimmed by 5 bases and J by 0 bases, leaving 5 bases between them. Germline loops: CDR1 SGHAT, CDR2 FQNNGV. The CDR3 sequence is 12 residues long. Then a second PCR, running about 6 to 12 cycles, was carried out with a sample-barcoded 5' primer and a J-beta primer mix. TCRdb fed the 5' RACE reads into MiXCR, producing one record per CDR3 protein. The table has about 970,000 distinct CDR3 sequences, 51% seen once. The V call is TRBV11-2, the J call TRBJ2-7; the D is unclear. The sample consisted of blood. The clonotype was recovered from a woman aged 60-75 years in good health. The CDR3 DNA sequence: TGTGCCAGCAGCATCGTCTCCTACGAGCAGTACTTC. It translates to CASSIVSYEQYF.